This record concerns one TCR beta chain sequence. Its antigen is not known. TCRdb independently ran MiXCR on the 5' RACE reads; one entry per CDR3 protein. The repertoire has roughly 600,000 distinct CDR3 sequences, more than 15% of them found once; the top ten carry more than 10%. The V and J ends lost 2 bases and 7 bases respectively, with 14 bases between them. Per germline, CDR1 SGHAT and CDR2 FQNNGV. The CDR3 runs to 14 residues. The data are from a study of T-cell memory formation after mild COVID-19. At the level of the study: Largely, TCR clusters stayed within a single donor. Points from the study as a whole: Shrinking CD4+ clones resided mostly in CM and EM, and CD8+ ones in EMRA. Pre-infection memory contained some responding clones, which suggested that cross-reactive memory had joined. There was a balanced CD4/CD8 profile in clones contracting day 15 to 85, and later expanders leaned CD4+.

V and J are TRBV11-2 and TRBJ1-2; D is possibly TRBD1 (5 bases). Sequenced: PBMCs or a T cell subset sorted from them (not recorded which). The sequence was collected from an adult woman who had mild COVID-19 (a few samples of this study predate the infection). Cell type and time point are not known. The CDR3 loop reads CASSLFRVRGGYTF. DNA for the CDR3: TGTGCCAGCAGCTTATTCAGGGTGAGAGGTGGCTACACCTTC. Supplemented by reference TRBV11-2 and TRBJ1-2, the full variable domain reads EAGVAQSPRYKIIEKRQSVAFWCNPISGHATLYWYQQILGQGPKLLIQFQNNGVVDDSQLPKDRFSAERLKGVDSTLKIQPAKLEDSAVYLCASSLFRVRGGYTFGSGTRLTVV.